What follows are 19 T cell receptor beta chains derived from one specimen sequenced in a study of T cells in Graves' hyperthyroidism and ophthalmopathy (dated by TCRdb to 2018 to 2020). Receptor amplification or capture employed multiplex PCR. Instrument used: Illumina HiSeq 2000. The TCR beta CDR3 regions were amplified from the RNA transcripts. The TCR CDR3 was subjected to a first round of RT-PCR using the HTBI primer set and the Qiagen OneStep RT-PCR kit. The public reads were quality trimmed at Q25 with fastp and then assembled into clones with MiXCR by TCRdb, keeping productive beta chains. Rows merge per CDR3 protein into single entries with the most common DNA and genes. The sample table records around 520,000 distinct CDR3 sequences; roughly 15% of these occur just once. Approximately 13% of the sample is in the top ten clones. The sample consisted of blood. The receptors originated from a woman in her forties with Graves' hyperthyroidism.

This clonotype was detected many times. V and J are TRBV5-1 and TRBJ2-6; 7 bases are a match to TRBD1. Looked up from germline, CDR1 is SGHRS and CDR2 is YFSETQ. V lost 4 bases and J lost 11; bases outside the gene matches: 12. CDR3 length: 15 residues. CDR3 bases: TGCGCCAGCAGCCAAAGACAGGGACCAGGGGACGTCCTGACTTTC. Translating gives CASSQRQGPGDVLTF.

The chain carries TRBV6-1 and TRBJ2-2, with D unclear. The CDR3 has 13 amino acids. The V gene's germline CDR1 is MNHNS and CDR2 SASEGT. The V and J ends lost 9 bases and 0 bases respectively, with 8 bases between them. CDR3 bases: TGTGCCAGTCTGTGGCCGAACACCGGGGAGCTGTTTTTT. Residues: CASLWPNTGELFF.

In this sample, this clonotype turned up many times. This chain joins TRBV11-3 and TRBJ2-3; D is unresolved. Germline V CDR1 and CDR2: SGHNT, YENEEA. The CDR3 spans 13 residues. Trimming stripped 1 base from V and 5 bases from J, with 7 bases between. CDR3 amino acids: CASSLAFGDTQYF. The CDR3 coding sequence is TGTGCCAGCAGCTTAGCGTTCGGAGATACGCAGTATTTT.

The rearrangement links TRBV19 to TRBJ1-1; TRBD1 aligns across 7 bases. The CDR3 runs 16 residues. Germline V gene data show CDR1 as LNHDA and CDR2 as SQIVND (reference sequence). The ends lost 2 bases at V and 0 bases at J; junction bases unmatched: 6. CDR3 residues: CASSIRGQNLNTEAFF. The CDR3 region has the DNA TGTGCCAGTAGTATACGGGGACAGAATTTGAACACTGAAGCTTTCTTT.

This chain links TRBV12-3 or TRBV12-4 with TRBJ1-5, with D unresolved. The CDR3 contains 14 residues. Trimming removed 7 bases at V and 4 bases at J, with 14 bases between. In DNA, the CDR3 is TGTGCCAGCAATCCCATCGGGTCGAATCAGCCCCAGCATTTT. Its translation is CASNPIGSNQPQHF.

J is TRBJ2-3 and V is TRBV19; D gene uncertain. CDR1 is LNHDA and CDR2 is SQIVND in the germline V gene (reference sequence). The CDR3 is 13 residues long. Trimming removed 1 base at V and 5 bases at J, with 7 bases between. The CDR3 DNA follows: TGTGCCAGTAGTATAGGTCATCGAGATACGCAGTATTTT. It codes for CASSIGHRDTQYF.

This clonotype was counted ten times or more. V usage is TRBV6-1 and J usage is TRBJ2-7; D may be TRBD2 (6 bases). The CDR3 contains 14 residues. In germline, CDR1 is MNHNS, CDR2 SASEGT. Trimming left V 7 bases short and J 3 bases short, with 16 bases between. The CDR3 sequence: CASKEGGTFYEQYF. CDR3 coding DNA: TGTGCCAGCAAGGAGGGTGGGACCTTCTACGAGCAGTACTTC.

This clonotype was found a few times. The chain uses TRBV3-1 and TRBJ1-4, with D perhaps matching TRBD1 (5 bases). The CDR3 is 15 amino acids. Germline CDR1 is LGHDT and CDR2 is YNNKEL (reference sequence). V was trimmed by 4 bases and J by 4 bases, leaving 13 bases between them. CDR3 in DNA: TGTGCCAGCAGCCTAATCGGGGGGGGTAATGAAAAACTGTTTTTT. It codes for CASSLIGGGNEKLFF. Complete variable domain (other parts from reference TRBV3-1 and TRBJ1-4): DTAVSQTPKYLVTQMGNDKSIKCEQNLGHDTMYWYKQDSKKFLKIMFSYNNKELIINETVPNRFSPKSPDKAHLNLHINSLELGDSAVYFCASSLIGGGNEKLFFGSGTQLSVL.

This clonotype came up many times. The CDR3 sequence: CASSPWPRGSTDTQYF. The CDR3 DNA reads as TGTGCCAGCAGCCCCTGGCCGAGAGGGAGCACAGATACGCAGTATTTT. The chain joins TRBV28 to TRBJ2-3, with a tentative D call TRBD2 (5 bases). The CDR3 spans 16 residues. Trimming removed 6 bases from V and 0 bases from J, with 16 bases in between. The germline V gene has CDR1 MDHEN and CDR2 SYDVKM.

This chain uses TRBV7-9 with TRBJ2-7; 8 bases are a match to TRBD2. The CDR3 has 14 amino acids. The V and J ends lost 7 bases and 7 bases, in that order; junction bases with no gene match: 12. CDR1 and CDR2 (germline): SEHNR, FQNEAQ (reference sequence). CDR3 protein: CASTTSGRINEQYF. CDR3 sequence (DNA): TGTGCCAGCACGACAAGCGGGAGAATCAATGAGCAGTACTTC.

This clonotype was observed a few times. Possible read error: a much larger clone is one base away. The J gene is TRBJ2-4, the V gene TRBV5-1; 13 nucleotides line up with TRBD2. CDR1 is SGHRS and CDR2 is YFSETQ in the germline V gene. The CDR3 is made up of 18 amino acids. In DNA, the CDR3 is TGCACCAGCAGCCACGGACTAGCGGGAGCTCTAGCCAAAAACATTCAGTACTTC. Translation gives CTSSHGLAGALAKNIQYF.

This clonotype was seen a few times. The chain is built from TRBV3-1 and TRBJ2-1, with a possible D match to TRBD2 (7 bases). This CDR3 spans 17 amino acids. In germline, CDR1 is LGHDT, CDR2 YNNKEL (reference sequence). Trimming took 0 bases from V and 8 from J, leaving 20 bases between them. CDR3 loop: CASSQDLRTRGGDEQFF. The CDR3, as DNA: TGTGCCAGCAGCCAAGATCTGAGGACTAGGGGGGGGGATGAGCAGTTCTTC.

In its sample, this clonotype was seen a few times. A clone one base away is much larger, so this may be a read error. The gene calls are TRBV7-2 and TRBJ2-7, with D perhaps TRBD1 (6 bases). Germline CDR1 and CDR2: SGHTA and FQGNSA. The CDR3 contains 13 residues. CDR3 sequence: CASSLGTLYGQYF. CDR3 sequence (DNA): TGTGCCAGCAGCTTGGGGACACTTTACGGGCAGTACTTC.

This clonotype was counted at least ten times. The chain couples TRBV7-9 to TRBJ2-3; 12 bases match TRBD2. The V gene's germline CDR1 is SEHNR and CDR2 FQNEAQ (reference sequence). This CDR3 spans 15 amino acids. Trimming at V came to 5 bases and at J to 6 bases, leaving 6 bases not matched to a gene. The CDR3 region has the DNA TGTGCCAGCAGCACCCCCGGGACTAGCGGGGATACGCAGTATTTT. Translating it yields CASSTPGTSGDTQYF.

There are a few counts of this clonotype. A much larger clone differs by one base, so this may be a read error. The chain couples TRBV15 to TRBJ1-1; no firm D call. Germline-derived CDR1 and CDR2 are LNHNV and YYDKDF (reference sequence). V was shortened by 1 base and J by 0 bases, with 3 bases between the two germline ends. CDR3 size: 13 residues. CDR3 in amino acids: CATSRALNTEAFF. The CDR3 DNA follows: TGTGCCACCAGCAGAGCATTGAACACTGAAGCTTTCTTT.

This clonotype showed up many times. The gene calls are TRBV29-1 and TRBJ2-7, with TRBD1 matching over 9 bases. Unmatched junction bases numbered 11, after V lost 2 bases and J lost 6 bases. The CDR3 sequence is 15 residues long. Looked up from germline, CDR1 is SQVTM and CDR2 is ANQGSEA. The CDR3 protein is CSVEKGALTGGEQYF. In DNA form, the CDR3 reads TGCAGCGTTGAAAAAGGTGCCCTGACAGGGGGCGAGCAGTACTTC.

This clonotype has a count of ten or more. The CDR3 region is CASSLQREGPSGELFF. The CDR3 DNA follows: TGTGCCAGCAGTCTCCAGCGGGAGGGCCCGTCGGGGGAGCTGTTTTTT. The chain employs TRBV2 and TRBJ2-2, with 10 bases matching TRBD2. V shed 5 bases and J 8 bases; nucleotides not matched to a gene: 11. The CDR3 totals 16 residues. CDR1 is SNHLY and CDR2 is FYNNEI in the germline V gene.

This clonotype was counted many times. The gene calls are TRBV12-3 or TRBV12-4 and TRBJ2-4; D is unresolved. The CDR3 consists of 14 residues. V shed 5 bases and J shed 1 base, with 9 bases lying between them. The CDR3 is CASSQVAAKNIQYF. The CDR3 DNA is TGTGCCAGCAGTCAGGTTGCGGCCAAAAACATTCAGTACTTC.

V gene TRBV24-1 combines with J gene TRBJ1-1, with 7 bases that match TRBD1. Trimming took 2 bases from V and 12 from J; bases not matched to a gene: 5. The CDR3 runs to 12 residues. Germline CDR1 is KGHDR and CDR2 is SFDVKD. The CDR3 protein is CATSDYRGRTFF. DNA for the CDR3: TGTGCCACCAGTGATTACAGGGGAAGGACTTTCTTT.